This record concerns one TCR beta chain sequence. Its specificity is not known. The sample belongs to a study of Tregs in tolerant kidney transplant recipients. Study-wide findings and caveats: The small number of patients limits these findings pending further validation.

Thawed PBMCs were FACS-sorted into unstimulated CD4+CD25+CD127- regulatory T cells, CD4+CD25- non-regulatory cells, CD4 and CD8 cells. Here immunoSEQ multiplex PCR was the method, and the copy in TCRdb shows in-frame clones only, minus some. The table shows some 250,000 clones, with 65% to 85% occurring only once. The CDR3 totals 15 residues. Trimming cost V 7 bases and J 0 bases, with 15 bases left between them. Germline CDR1 is SGHRS and CDR2 is YFSETQ. The sequenced sample was CD4+ T cells from blood. The V call is TRBV5-1, the J call TRBJ2-3, with D possibly TRBD2 on 6 matching bases. This TCR came from a human donor in good health. Here the CDR3 DNA reads TGCGCCAGCGGGGTTAGCGGATCCAGCACAGATACGCAGTATTTT. Amino acids: CASGVSGSSTDTQYF.